This entry lists 30 T cell receptor beta chains sequenced from one sample in a study of identifying expanded T cells in peripheral blood (dated by TCRdb to the late 2010s). The protocol used for the library was the immunoSEQ multiplex PCR assay. The clones in this table, taken by TCRdb from immuneACCESS, are in-frame only. Not every clone is retained; where verified, under half of the shortfall comes from an unresolved V gene, and the cause of the rest is unknown. A total of more than 50,000 clones appear in this sample, about 80% of them only once. The ten largest clonotypes hold approximately 15% of the sample. The specimen was blood. The receptors here all came from a person aged 18 to 70 in good health.

The sample holds one count of this clone. The chain is built from TRBV5-4 and TRBJ2-7, with D unresolved. Trimming left V 3 bases short and J 5 bases short, with 9 bases between. The CDR3 is 12 amino acids. CDR1 and CDR2 (germline): SGHNT, YYREEE (reference sequence). In DNA, the CDR3 is TGTGCCAGCAGCTCTGTGACGAACGAGCAGTACTTC. This codes for CASSSVTNEQYF.

The chain employs TRBV6-5 and TRBJ2-7; unclear D gene. The germline V and J ends were trimmed by 11 bases and 2 bases, with 13 bases remaining between them. There are 12 residues in the CDR3. CDR1 is MNHEY and CDR2 is SVGAGI in the germline V gene. The CDR3 DNA is TGTGCCGGGCAAGGATTCACCTACGAGCAGTACGTC. It encodes CAGQGFTYEQYV.

The V and J genes are TRBV10-1 and TRBJ1-1; D is ambiguous. The germline V gene encodes CDR1 WNHNN and CDR2 SYGVQD (reference sequence). V lost 3 bases and J 10 bases, leaving 12 bases between the germline ends. CDR3 size: 12 residues. CDR3 in amino acids: CASSDGDEGAFF. CDR3 nucleotides: TGCGCCAGCAGTGACGGAGATGAGGGAGCTTTCTTT.

CDR3 sequence (DNA): TGTGCCAGCAGCCCAGATCCGGGATCAGGGTATCAGCCCCAGCATTTT. It translates to CASSPDPGSGYQPQHF. The chain couples TRBV7-6 to TRBJ1-5, with TRBD1 as a possible D gene (5 bases). Trimming left V 5 bases short and J 5 bases short, with 19 bases between. Germline V gives CDR1 SGHVS, CDR2 FNYEAQ. The CDR3 runs 16 residues.

The chain couples TRBV30 to TRBJ2-1, with 10 bases matching TRBD2. This CDR3 region has 14 residues. Germline loops: CDR1 GTSNPN, CDR2 SVGIG (reference sequence). Losses at the gene ends were 2 bases for V and 5 bases for J; bases not matched to a gene: 3. This chain's CDR3 is CAWSRLAGDNEQFF. CDR3 coding DNA: TGTGCCTGGAGTAGGCTAGCGGGGGACAATGAGCAGTTCTTC.

This chain connects TRBV15 to TRBJ2-7; 8 bases map to TRBD2. CDR3 length: 14 residues. Unmatched junction bases numbered 8, after V lost 4 bases and J lost 6 bases. The germline CDR1 and CDR2 sequences are LNHNV and YYDKDF (reference sequence). The CDR3 here is CATSKAGDSVEQYF. CDR3 nucleotides: TGTGCCACCAGCAAAGCGGGAGATTCGGTCGAGCAGTACTTC.

This sequence joins TRBV18 and TRBJ2-7, with D possibly being TRBD1 (5 bases). Trimming removed 4 bases at V and 0 bases at J, with 7 bases between. Looked up from germline, CDR1 is KGHSH and CDR2 is LQKENI. The CDR3 has 13 amino acids. The CDR3: CASSRGSSYEQYV. The CDR3 DNA reads as TGTGCCAGCTCACGGGGCAGCTCCTACGAGCAGTACGTC.

This chain connects TRBV7-6 to TRBJ2-7; 8 nucleotides match TRBD2. Germline loops: CDR1 SGHVS, CDR2 FNYEAQ. The V and J ends lost 1 base and 5 bases, in that order; junction bases with no gene match: 7. The CDR3 has 15 amino acids. The CDR3 spells CASSLGSGIINEQYF. Here the CDR3 DNA reads TGTGCCAGCAGCTTAGGTAGCGGGATAATTAACGAGCAGTACTTC.

CDR3 DNA sequence: TGTGCCAGCAGCCAAAACCTGGGGGGCAACACAGATACGCAGTATTTT. It encodes CASSQNLGGNTDTQYF. V usage is TRBV14 and J usage is TRBJ2-3; perhaps D is TRBD1 or TRBD2 (6 bases each). V dropped 2 bases and J dropped 2 bases, with 14 bases sitting between them. Germline V gene lookup returns CDR1 SGHDN and CDR2 FVKESK. CDR3 length: 16 residues.

The chain uses TRBV6-1 and TRBJ2-7; TRBD2 agrees at 7 bases. This CDR3 is 14 amino acids long. Germline lookup yields CDR1 MNHNS and CDR2 SASEGT. Germline trimming cut 6 bases from V and 2 bases from J; bases unmatched to any gene: 7. CDR3 residues: CASRSISGTYEQYV. CDR3 nucleotides: TGTGCCAGCAGGTCGATCAGCGGGACCTACGAGCAGTACGTC.

The chain couples TRBV6-8 to TRBJ2-2; TRBD1 matches at 7 bases. From germline, CDR1 is MNHGY and CDR2 SAAAGT. The CDR3 totals 14 residues. The J segment lost 3 bases and the V segment lost 7 bases, leaving 5 bases of the junction unmatched. This chain's CDR3 is CASTRGLYTGELFF. CDR3 coding DNA: TGTGCCAGCACTAGGGGGCTTTACACCGGGGAGCTGTTTTTT.

The chain couples TRBV5-1 to TRBJ2-7; D possibly corresponds to TRBD1 (5 bases). Germline V gene sequence: CDR1 SGHRS, CDR2 YFSETQ. Trimming shortened V by 2 bases and J by 0 bases, and 9 bases separated the two germline ends. CDR3 length equals 14 residues. The CDR3: CASSFQGRSYEQYF. In DNA, the CDR3 is TGCGCCAGCAGCTTTCAGGGCCGCTCCTACGAGCAGTACTTC.

CDR3 coding DNA: TGTGCCAGCAGCCAGACAGGGTCCTTTAACTATGGCTACACCTTC. It is translated as CASSQTGSFNYGYTF. The V and J genes are TRBV7-2 and TRBJ1-2, with TRBD1 matching 7 bases. V gave up 5 bases and J gave up 1 base; unmatched junction bases: 7. Germline V gene sequence: CDR1 SGHTA, CDR2 FQGNSA. The CDR3 totals 15 residues.

This clone was seen a few times. The chain couples TRBV25-1 to TRBJ2-7; D unresolved. This CDR3 has 12 residues. Germline V gene sequence: CDR1 MGHDK, CDR2 SYGVNS. V was shortened by 10 bases and J by 0 bases, with 10 bases between the two germline ends. CDR3 protein: CATSRVSYEQYF. As DNA, the CDR3 is TGTGCCACATCCCGGGTCTCCTACGAGCAGTACTTC.

This clone has a single count. The genes are TRBV6-5 and TRBJ2-1, with 9 bases fitting TRBD1. The CDR3 has 13 residues. The trim removed 6 bases at V and 7 bases at J, leaving 4 bases unmatched. The germline V gene has CDR1 MNHEY and CDR2 SVGAGI. The CDR3 sequence: CASRGQGGNEQFF. As DNA, the CDR3 is TGTGCCAGCAGGGGACAGGGTGGGAATGAGCAGTTCTTC.

V usage is TRBV19 and J usage is TRBJ2-7; weak D call: TRBD2 (6 bases). This CDR3 contains 15 residues. V was cut by 9 bases and J by 4 bases, with 22 bases left in between. Germline lookup yields CDR1 LNHDA and CDR2 SQIVND (reference sequence). CDR3 nucleotide sequence: TGTGCCAGCTCTGTGATGCCGGGAGATCGGTACGAGCAGTACTTC. Translated, it gives CASSVMPGDRYEQYF.

This clone has more than one count but fewer than ten. The rearrangement joins TRBV6-1 to TRBJ1-1, with D possibly matching TRBD1 (5 bases). V was clipped by 7 bases and J by 4 bases, with 13 bases between them. Germline V CDR1 and CDR2: MNHNS, SASEGT. The CDR3 spans 13 residues. CDR3 bases: TGTGCCAGCATCCTCGGGGGGGGCACTGAAGCTTTCTTT. This encodes CASILGGGTEAFF.

CDR3 region: CASSSTGGAGNIQYF. The CDR3, as DNA: TGCGCCAGCAGCTCGACAGGGGGCGCTGGGAACATTCAGTACTTC. The chain is built from TRBV5-1 and TRBJ2-4, with 10 bases aligning to TRBD1. V trimming: 3 bases; J trimming: 7 bases; junction bases outside the gene matches: 7. The CDR3 covers 15 residues. The germline gives CDR1 SGHRS, CDR2 YFSETQ.

V gene TRBV27 combines with J gene TRBJ2-4, with TRBD1 matching over 10 bases. CDR1 and CDR2 (germline): MNHEY, SMNVEV (reference sequence). The CDR3 length is 17 residues. The V gene end was trimmed by 5 bases and the J gene end by 7 bases; junction bases not matched to a gene: 14. CDR3 loop: CASSRLRDRGGPNIQYF. The CDR3 DNA reads TGTGCCAGCAGTCGCCTCCGGGACAGGGGTGGTCCGAACATTCAGTACTTC.

The rearrangement links TRBV5-1 to TRBJ2-2; 8 bases match TRBD1. Unmatched junction bases numbered 6, after V lost 0 bases and J lost 5 bases. The CDR3 runs 16 residues. Per the germline V gene, CDR1 is SGHRS and CDR2 is YFSETQ. CDR3 DNA sequence: TGCGCCAGCAGCTTGGAGGCAGGGGGCTTAACCGGGGAGCTGTTTTTT. Protein sequence: CASSLEAGGLTGELFF.

The J gene is TRBJ2-1, the V gene TRBV11-3, with no clear D. With 1 base removed from V and 0 bases from J, the gap between germline ends came to 10 bases. This CDR3 is built from 16 residues. Germline CDR1 SGHNT, CDR2 YENEEA. CDR3 in DNA: TGTGCCAGCAGCTTAGGCCGGCAGAGCTCCTACAATGAGCAGTTCTTC. It translates to CASSLGRQSSYNEQFF. Using reference TRBV11-3 and TRBJ2-1 for the parts outside the CDR3, the full variable domain is EAGVVQSPRYKIIEKKQPVAFWCNPISGHNTLYWYLQNLGQGPELLIRYENEEAVDDSQLPKDRFSAERLKGVDSTLKIQPAELGDSAVYLCASSLGRQSSYNEQFFGPGTRLTVL.

The rearrangement joins TRBV12-5 to TRBJ2-5, with D uncertain. In germline, CDR1 is LGHNT, CDR2 FRNRAP. V lost 7 bases and J 3 bases, leaving 24 bases between the germline ends. The CDR3 contains 17 residues. The CDR3 nucleotides read TGTGCTAGTGCCGGCTTGACGCGTCGCGGATTAAAAGAGACCCAGTACTTC. It is translated as CASAGLTRRGLKETQYF.

The chain has TRBV12-5 and TRBJ2-2, with 12 positions matching TRBD2. Germline-derived CDR1 and CDR2 are LGHNT and FRNRAP. This CDR3 has 15 residues. V was clipped by 5 bases and J by 6 bases; unmatched bases: 4. The CDR3 sequence is CASGGLAGTAGELFF. CDR3 coding DNA: TGTGCTAGTGGTGGACTAGCGGGAACGGCCGGGGAGCTGTTTTTT.

The CDR3 sequence: CAWRGAGGNQPQHF. CDR3 nucleotides: TGTGCCTGGCGAGGAGCGGGGGGCAATCAGCCCCAGCATTTT. This chain uses TRBV30 with TRBJ1-5, with D perhaps matching TRBD1 (5 bases). The length of the CDR3 is 14 residues. The germline gives CDR1 GTSNPN, CDR2 SVGIG (reference sequence). Trimming removed 5 bases at V and 2 bases at J, with 13 bases between.

The CDR3 coding sequence is TGTGCCAGCAGCCCAAATCCAACAGGTCCCAGCTCCTACGAGCAGTACTTC. This sequence encodes CASSPNPTGPSSYEQYF. The gene calls are TRBV5-4 and TRBJ2-7, with D perhaps matching TRBD1 (5 bases). This CDR3 has 17 amino acids. CDR1 is SGHNT, CDR2 YYREEE, per germline (reference sequence). V shed 4 bases and J shed 0 bases, with 20 bases lying between them.

This clone was observed once. V gene TRBV6-4 combines with J gene TRBJ2-7, with 9 bases matching TRBD1. The ends lost 6 bases at V and 0 bases at J; junction bases unmatched: 9. The CDR3 extends over 16 amino acids. Germline values: CDR1 MRHNA, CDR2 SNTAGT. CDR3 loop: CASRAPGTGSSYEQYV. The CDR3 nucleotides read TGTGCCAGCAGAGCCCCCGGGACAGGGAGCTCCTACGAGCAGTACGTC.

V and J are TRBV15 and TRBJ2-1; D is possibly TRBD2 (6 bases). V was shortened by 0 bases and J by 8 bases, with 23 bases between the two germline ends. The CDR3 totals 18 residues. Germline-derived CDR1 and CDR2 are LNHNV and YYDKDF (reference sequence). For the CDR3, the DNA is TGTGCCACCAGCAGAGATCGCCGGGACTCCCCGGATAGGGATGAGCAGTTCTTC. Its protein is CATSRDRRDSPDRDEQFF. The whole variable domain, filled in from reference TRBV15 and TRBJ2-1, reads DAMVIQNPRYQVTQFGKPVTLSCSQTLNHNVMYWYQQKSSQAPKLLFHYYDKDFNNEADTPDNFQSRRPNTSFCFLDIRSPGLGDTAMYLCATSRDRRDSPDRDEQFFGPGTRLTVL.

The chain is built from TRBV10-3 and TRBJ2-5; 8 nucleotides align to TRBD2. The CDR3 contains 14 residues. J gave up 1 base and V 8 bases, and 6 bases lay outside the gene matches. Germline V gives CDR1 ENHRY, CDR2 SYGVKD. CDR3: CAIGAGGPQETQYF. DNA for the CDR3: TGTGCCATCGGGGCGGGGGGACCCCAAGAGACCCAGTACTTC.

The rearrangement uses TRBV12-5 and TRBJ1-1, with a weak D call TRBD1 (6 bases). V gave up 5 bases and J gave up 2 bases, with 15 bases separating them. Germline CDR1 and CDR2: LGHNT and FRNRAP. This CDR3 contains 15 residues. The CDR3 region is CASGTNRAFNTEAFF. The CDR3 nucleotides read TGTGCTAGTGGTACCAACAGGGCCTTTAACACTGAAGCTTTCTTT.

The V gene is TRBV9, the J gene TRBJ1-6; 7 nucleotides agree with TRBD1. Germline assignment: CDR1 SGDLS and CDR2 YYNGEE. The CDR3 has 14 residues. Trimming removed 2 bases from V and 5 bases from J; junction bases left unmatched: 1. The CDR3, as DNA: TGTGCCAGCAGCGTGCAGGGGGATAATTCACCCCTCCACTTT. It is translated as CASSVQGDNSPLHF.